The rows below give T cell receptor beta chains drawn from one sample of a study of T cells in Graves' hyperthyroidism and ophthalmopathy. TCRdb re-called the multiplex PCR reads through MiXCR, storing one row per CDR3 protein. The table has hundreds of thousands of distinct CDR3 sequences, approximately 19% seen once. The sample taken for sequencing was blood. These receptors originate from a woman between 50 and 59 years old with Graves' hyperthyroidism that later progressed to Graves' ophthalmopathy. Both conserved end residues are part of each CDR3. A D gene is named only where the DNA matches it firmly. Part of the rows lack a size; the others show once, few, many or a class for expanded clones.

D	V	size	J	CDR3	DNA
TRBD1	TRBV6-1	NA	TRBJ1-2	CASSDLQGTDGYTF	TGTGCCAGCAGTGATCTACAGGGGACCGATGGCTACACCTTC
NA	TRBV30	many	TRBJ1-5	CAWSVQDLFNQPQHF	TGTGCCTGGAGTGTACAGGACCTCTTCAATCAGCCCCAGCATTTT
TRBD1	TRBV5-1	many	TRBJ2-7	CASRDRNIYEQYF	TGCGCCAGCAGGGACAGGAACATCTACGAGCAGTACTTC
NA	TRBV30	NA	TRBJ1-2	CAWTLGTLGGYTF	TGTGCCTGGACCTTGGGGACCCTGGGCGGCTACACCTTC
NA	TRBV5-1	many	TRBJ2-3	CASSLFAPPDTQYF	TGCGCCAGCAGCTTGTTTGCCCCTCCGGATACGCAGTATTTT
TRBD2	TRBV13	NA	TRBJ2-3	CASSQNSGSSILGTDTQYF	TGTGCCAGCAGCCAGAATAGCGGGTCGTCCATACTAGGCACAGATACGCAGTATTTT
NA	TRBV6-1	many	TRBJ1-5	CASRTASSNQPQHF	TGTGCCAGCAGGACAGCATCTAGCAATCAGCCCCAGCATTTT
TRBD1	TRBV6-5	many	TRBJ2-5	CASSYALQGWETQYF	TGTGCCAGCAGCTACGCGTTACAGGGGTGGGAGACCCAGTACTTC
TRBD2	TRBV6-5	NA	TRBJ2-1	CASSYLAGRSSYNEQFF	TGTGCCAGCAGTTACCTAGCGGGGCGGAGCTCCTACAATGAGCAGTTCTTC
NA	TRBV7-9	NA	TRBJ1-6	CASSSDFSSYNSPLHF	TGTGCCAGCAGCTCGGACTTTAGCTCCTATAATTCACCCCTCCACTTT
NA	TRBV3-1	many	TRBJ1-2	CASSEEGKRYGYTF	TGTGCCAGCAGCGAGGAGGGGAAACGGTATGGCTACACCTTC
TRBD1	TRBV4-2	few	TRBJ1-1	CASSPDRGANTEAFF	TGTGCCAGCAGCCCAGACAGGGGGGCGAACACTGAAGCTTTCTTT
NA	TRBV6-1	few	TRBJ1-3	CASSDRQGRNTIYF	TGTGCCAGCAGTGACCGCCAGGGAAGAAACACCATATATTTT
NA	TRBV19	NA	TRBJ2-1	CATQNYYNEQFF	TGTGCCACGCAGAATTACTACAATGAGCAGTTCTTC
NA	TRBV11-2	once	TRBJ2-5	CASSPWTDQETQYF	TGTGCCAGCAGCCCGTGGACAGATCAAGAGACCCAGTACTTC
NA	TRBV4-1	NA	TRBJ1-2	CASSQGLRDGYTF	TGCGCCAGCAGCCAGGGCCTGCGGGATGGCTACACCTTC